This is a list of T cell receptor beta chains from one sample in a study of cytomegalovirus exposure and HLA in healthy donors. Libraries were prepared by immunoSEQ multiplex PCR; TCRdb keeps only in-frame clonotypes and omits some of them. In the table there are 280,000 or so clones, roughly 90% of which are singletons. The source material was PBMCs. These receptors were collected from a woman between 18 and 29 years old in good health and CMV-seronegative. Each CDR3 is given with its conserved first and last residue. D genes are given only for firm matches. Some rows have no size entry. The others give once, few or many, or a class for an expanded clone.

V gene,J gene,D gene,clone size,CDR3 protein,CDR3 DNA
TRBV2,TRBJ2-1,.,.,CASSGFAGNPIYNEQFF,TGTGCCAGCAGTGGGTTTGCGGGAAATCCGATTTACAATGAGCAGTTCTTC
TRBV5-1,TRBJ2-1,TRBD2,.,CASTGTSANEQFF,TGCGCCAGTACCGGGACTAGTGCGAATGAGCAGTTCTTC
TRBV7-7,TRBJ2-1,.,.,CASSLAPTGSSYNEQFF,TGTGCCAGCAGCTTAGCCCCCACAGGGAGCTCCTACAATGAGCAGTTCTTC
TRBV7-7,TRBJ2-5,.,.,CASSLGGRQETQYF,TGTGCCAGCAGCTTAGGGGGGCGCCAAGAGACCCAGTACTTC
TRBV14,TRBJ2-7,.,.,CASSQLTSARGEQYF,TGTGCCAGCAGCCAATTGACCTCGGCCCGGGGCGAGCAGTACTTC
TRBV27,TRBJ1-2,TRBD1,.,CASSFTGGNYGYTF,TGTGCCAGCAGTTTCACAGGGGGGAACTATGGCTACACCTTC
TRBV5-1,TRBJ1-2,.,.,CASSLGRAQVVGYTF,TGCGCCAGCAGCTTGGGCAGGGCCCAGGTAGTTGGCTACACCTTC
TRBV29-1,TRBJ2-5,.,.,CSVAPFSGYQETQYF,TGCAGCGTTGCCCCTTTCAGCGGATACCAAGAGACCCAGTACTTC
TRBV27,TRBJ2-7,.,.,CATSQGYEQYF,TGTGCCACCAGTCAGGGTTACGAGCAGTACTTC
TRBV4-2,TRBJ2-2,TRBD1,.,CASSQGDRKNTGELFF,TGTGCCAGCAGCCAGGGGGACAGGAAGAACACCGGGGAGCTGTTTTTT
TRBV5-1,TRBJ2-7,TRBD2,.,CASSFGGGRGYEQYF,TGCGCCAGCAGCTTCGGCGGGGGGCGGGGGTACGAGCAGTACTTC
TRBV6-6,TRBJ2-2,.,few,CASRKGGESGELFF,TGTGCCAGCAGGAAAGGAGGGGAGTCCGGGGAGCTGTTTTTT
TRBV5-6,TRBJ1-2,.,.,CASSVPPRVNYGYTF,TGTGCCAGCAGCGTGCCCCCCCGCGTTAACTATGGCTACACCTTC
TRBV5-4,TRBJ2-7,TRBD2,.,CASSFSGTYEQYF,TGTGCCAGCAGCTTTAGCGGGACCTACGAGCAGTACTTC
TRBV28,TRBJ2-1,.,once,CASSSPGFRDEQFF,TGTGCCAGCAGTTCCCCAGGGTTTCGCGATGAGCAGTTCTTC
TRBV28,TRBJ2-5,.,.,CASSLNKETQYF,TGTGCCAGCAGTTTAAATAAAGAGACCCAGTACTTC
TRBV7-2,TRBJ1-5,TRBD1,.,CASTNSGGRNQPQHF,TGTGCCAGCACAAATTCAGGGGGCCGCAATCAGCCCCAGCATTTT
TRBV18,TRBJ1-5,.,.,CASSPGSGGLNSNQPQHF,TGTGCCAGCTCACCGGGATCGGGGGGGCTAAATAGCAATCAGCCCCAGCATTTT
TRBV28,TRBJ2-1,.,.,CASIKGGLIYNEQFF,TGTGCCAGCATAAAAGGCGGACTTATATACAATGAGCAGTTCTTC
TRBV10-3,TRBJ2-1,.,few,CAISESSVEEQFF,TGTGCCATCAGTGAGTCCTCAGTGGAGGAGCAGTTCTTC
TRBV7-3,TRBJ2-3,TRBD2,.,CASSFTSGPTDTQYF,TGTGCCAGCAGCTTTACTAGCGGACCCACAGATACGCAGTATTTT
TRBV30,TRBJ1-1,.,.,CAWSSMQGPLLTEAFF,TGTGCCTGGAGTAGTATGCAGGGCCCCCTTCTTACTGAAGCTTTCTTT
TRBV6-4,TRBJ2-3,.,.,CASSAGGTDTQYF,TGTGCCAGCAGCGCCGGGGGCACAGATACGCAGTATTTT
TRBV19,TRBJ1-1,.,.,CASTGVGAFF,TGTGCCAGTACGGGTGTCGGAGCTTTCTTT
TRBV6-6,TRBJ2-1,.,.,CASSTGGSSYNEQFF,TGTGCCTCCTCAACCGGCGGAAGCTCCTACAATGAGCAGTTCTTC
TRBV6-5,TRBJ1-2,TRBD1,.,CASSYLQRTGVYGYTF,TGTGCCAGCAGTTACTTGCAGAGGACAGGGGTCTATGGCTACACCTTC
TRBV5-4,TRBJ1-1,TRBD1,.,CASSPQVTGGTEAFF,TGTGCCAGCAGCCCTCAGGTGACAGGGGGCACTGAAGCTTTCTTT
TRBV7-9,TRBJ1-1,TRBD1,.,CASSGRTGDRAEAFF,TGTGCCAGCAGCGGCCGTACAGGGGATCGCGCTGAAGCTTTCTTT
TRBV6-5,TRBJ1-6,TRBD1,.,CASNRQGNSPLHF,TGTGCCAGCAATCGACAGGGCAATTCACCCCTCCACTTT
TRBV11-2,TRBJ2-5,TRBD1,.,CASSLEVRGETQYF,TGTGCCAGCAGCTTAGAGGTCAGGGGGGAGACCCAGTACTTC
TRBV5-1,TRBJ2-7,TRBD2,.,CATSSGGSYEQYF,TGCGCCACCAGTAGCGGGGGATCCTACGAGCAGTACTTC
TRBV7-9,TRBJ1-4,.,.,CASSPRLTTNEKLFF,TGTGCCAGCAGCCCCCGGTTGACTACTAATGAAAAACTGTTTTTT
TRBV6-5,TRBJ1-1,.,.,CASSYSWGRNTEAFF,TGTGCCAGCAGTTACTCCTGGGGCAGGAACACTGAAGCTTTCTTT
TRBV29-1,TRBJ1-1,TRBD1,once,CSARDSEAFF,TGCAGCGCCCGGGACAGTGAAGCTTTCTTT
TRBV14,TRBJ2-7,.,.,CASRRTGFGYEQYF,TGTGCCAGCAGACGCACCGGGTTTGGCTACGAGCAGTACTTC
TRBV27,TRBJ2-7,.,.,CASSFSDSSYEQYF,TGTGCCAGCAGTTTTTCTGACAGCTCCTACGAGCAGTACTTC
TRBV5-1,TRBJ2-7,.,.,CASRGANNEQYF,TGCGCCAGCCGGGGGGCAAACAACGAGCAGTACTTC
TRBV28,TRBJ2-1,.,.,CASREDSARGNEQFF,TGTGCCAGCAGAGAAGATAGCGCACGAGGTAATGAGCAGTTCTTC
TRBV9,TRBJ2-3,.,.,CASSGQVSTDTQYF,TGTGCCAGCAGCGGACAGGTTAGCACAGATACGCAGTATTTT
TRBV11-2,TRBJ2-1,.,.,CASSRRGVDLANNEQFF,TGTGCCAGCAGCCGTAGAGGAGTGGACCTAGCGAACAATGAGCAGTTCTTC